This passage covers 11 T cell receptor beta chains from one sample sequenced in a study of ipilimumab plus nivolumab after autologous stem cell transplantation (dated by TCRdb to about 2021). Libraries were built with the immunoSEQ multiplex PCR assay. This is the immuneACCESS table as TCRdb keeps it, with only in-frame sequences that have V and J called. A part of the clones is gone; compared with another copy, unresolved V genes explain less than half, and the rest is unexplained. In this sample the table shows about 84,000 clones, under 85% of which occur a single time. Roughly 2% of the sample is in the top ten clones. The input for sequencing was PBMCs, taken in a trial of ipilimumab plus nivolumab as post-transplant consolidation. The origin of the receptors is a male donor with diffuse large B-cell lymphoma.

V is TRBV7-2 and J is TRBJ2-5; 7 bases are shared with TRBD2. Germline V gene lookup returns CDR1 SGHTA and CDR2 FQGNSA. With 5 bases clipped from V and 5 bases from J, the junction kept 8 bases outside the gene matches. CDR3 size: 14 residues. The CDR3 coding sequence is TGTGCCAGCAGCGACAGCGGGGCGGGGGAGACCCAGTACTTC. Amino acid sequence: CASSDSGAGETQYF.

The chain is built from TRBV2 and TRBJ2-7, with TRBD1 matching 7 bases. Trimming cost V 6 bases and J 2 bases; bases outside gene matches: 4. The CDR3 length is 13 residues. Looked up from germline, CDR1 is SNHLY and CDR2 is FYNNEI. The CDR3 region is CASSRQGTYEQYF. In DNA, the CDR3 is TGTGCCAGCAGCCGACAGGGAACCTACGAGCAGTACTTC.

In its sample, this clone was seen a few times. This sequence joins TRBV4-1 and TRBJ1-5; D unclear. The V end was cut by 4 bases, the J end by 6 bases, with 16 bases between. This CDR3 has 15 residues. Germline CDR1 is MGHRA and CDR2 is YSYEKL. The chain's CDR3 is CASSLRETVGQPQHF. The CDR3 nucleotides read TGCGCCAGCAGCCTGCGGGAAACTGTAGGTCAGCCCCAGCATTTT.

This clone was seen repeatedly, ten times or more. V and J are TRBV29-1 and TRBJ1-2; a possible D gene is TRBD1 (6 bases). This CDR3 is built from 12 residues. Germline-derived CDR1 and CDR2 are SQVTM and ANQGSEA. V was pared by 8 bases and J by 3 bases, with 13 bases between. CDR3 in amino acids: CSSYDRYYGYTF. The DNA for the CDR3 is TGCAGCTCCTACGACAGGTACTATGGCTACACCTTC.

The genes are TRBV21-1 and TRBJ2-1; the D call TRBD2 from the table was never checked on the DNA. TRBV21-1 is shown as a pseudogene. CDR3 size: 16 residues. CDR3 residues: CASSPTGGLDYNEQFF. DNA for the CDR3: TGTGCCAGCAGCCCGACCGGGGGACTAGATTACAATGAGCAGTTCTTC.

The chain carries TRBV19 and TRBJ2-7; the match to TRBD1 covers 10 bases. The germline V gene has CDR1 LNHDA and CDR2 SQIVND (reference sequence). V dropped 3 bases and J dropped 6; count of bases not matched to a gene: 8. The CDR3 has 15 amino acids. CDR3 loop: CASSMDGTGVFEQYF. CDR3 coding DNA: TGTGCCAGTAGTATGGACGGGACAGGGGTATTCGAGCAGTACTTC.

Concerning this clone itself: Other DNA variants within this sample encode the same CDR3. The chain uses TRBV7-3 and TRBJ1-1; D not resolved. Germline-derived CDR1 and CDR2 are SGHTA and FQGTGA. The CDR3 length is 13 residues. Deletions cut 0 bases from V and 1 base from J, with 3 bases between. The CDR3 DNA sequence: TGTGCCAGCAGCTTAACACGGAACACTGAAGCTTTCTTT. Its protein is CASSLTRNTEAFF.

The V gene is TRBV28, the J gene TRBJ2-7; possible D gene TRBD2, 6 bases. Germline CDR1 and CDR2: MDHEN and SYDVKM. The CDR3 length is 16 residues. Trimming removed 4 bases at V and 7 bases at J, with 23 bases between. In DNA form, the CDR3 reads TGTGCCAGCAGTTCACCCTACGGGCAGGAGGGTGAAGAGCAGTACTTC. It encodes CASSSPYGQEGEEQYF.

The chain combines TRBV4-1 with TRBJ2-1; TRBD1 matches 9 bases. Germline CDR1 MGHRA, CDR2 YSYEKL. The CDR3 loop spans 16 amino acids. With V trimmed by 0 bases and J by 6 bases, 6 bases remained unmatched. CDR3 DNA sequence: TGCGCCAGCAGCCAAGACCGGGACAGGGCAATCAATGAGCAGTTCTTC. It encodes CASSQDRDRAINEQFF.

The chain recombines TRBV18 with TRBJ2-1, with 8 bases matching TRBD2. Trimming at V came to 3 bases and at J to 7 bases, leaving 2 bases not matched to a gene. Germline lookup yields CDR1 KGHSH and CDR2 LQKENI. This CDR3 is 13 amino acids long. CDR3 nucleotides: TGTGCCAGCTCACCCAGCGGGGGTAATGAGCAGTTCTTC. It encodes CASSPSGGNEQFF.

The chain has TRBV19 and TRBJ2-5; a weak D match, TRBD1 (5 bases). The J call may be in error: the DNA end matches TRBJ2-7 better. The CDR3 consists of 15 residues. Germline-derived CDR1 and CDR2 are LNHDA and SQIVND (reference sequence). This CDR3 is CASSPRVGVSYEQYF. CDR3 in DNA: TGTGCCAGTAGTCCCAGGGTTGGGGTCTCCTACGAGCAGTACTTC.